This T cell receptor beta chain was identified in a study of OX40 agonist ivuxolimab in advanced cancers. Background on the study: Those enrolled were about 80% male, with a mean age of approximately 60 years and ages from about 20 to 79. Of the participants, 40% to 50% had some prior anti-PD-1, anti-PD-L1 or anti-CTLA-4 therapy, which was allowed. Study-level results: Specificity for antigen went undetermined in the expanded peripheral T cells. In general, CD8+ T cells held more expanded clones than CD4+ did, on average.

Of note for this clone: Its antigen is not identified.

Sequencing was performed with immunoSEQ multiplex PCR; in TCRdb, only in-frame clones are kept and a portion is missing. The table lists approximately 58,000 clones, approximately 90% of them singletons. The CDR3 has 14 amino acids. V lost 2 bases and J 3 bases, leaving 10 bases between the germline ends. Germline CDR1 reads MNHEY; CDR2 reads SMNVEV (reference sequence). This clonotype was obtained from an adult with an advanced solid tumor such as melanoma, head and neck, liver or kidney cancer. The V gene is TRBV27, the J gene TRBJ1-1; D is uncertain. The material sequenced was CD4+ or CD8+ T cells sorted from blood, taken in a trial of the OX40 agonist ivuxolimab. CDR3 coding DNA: TGTGCCAGCAGTTTAAATTGGGCAGACACTGAAGCTTTCTTT. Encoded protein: CASSLNWADTEAFF.